This T cell receptor beta chain was sequenced during a study of T cell repertoires in cytomegalovirus infection. At the level of the study: It was the public TCR beta signatures that indicated both CMV infection and matching HLA type.

Findings of the study overall: Across the ex vivo response, the dominant clonotypes were HLA-C-restricted CMV-specific TCR beta clonotypes. The cumulative frequency of public TCR beta families identified carriers of CMV plus the relevant HLA.

This clonotype came up a few times. Its antigen is still unknown. CDR3 size: 16 residues. The V and J ends lost 0 bases and 2 bases respectively, with 15 bases between them. CDR1 and CDR2 (germline): SQVTM, ANQGSEA. In TCRdb, the reads were re-called with MiXCR into one record per CDR3 protein. The repertoire holds 600,000 to 800,000 distinct CDR3 sequences, about 24% seen once, with 8% in the top ten. This TCR came from a human donor in good health (CMV status not recorded). Some clones in this sample may be carry-over from other donors' samples. J is TRBJ2-3 and V is TRBV29-1; D is perhaps TRBD1 or TRBD2 (6 bases each). The sequencing input was CD8+ T cells from PBMCs. CDR3 sequence: CSVEDDKGDFTDTQYF. The DNA for the CDR3 is TGCAGCGTTGAAGATGACAAGGGGGACTTCACAGATACGCAGTATTTT.